The sequence of this TCR beta chain was determined in a study of blood T cells in healthy people across ages. Study findings and constraints: It was the long-lived donors that had more naive CD4+ cells and higher diversity than aged donors.

Healthy Caucasian individuals from Russia aged about 6 to 90 served as donors. Primed by a sample-barcoded 5' primer and a J-beta primer mix, a second PCR proceeded for about 6 to 11 cycles. TCRdb reprocessed the 5' RACE reads with MiXCR, giving one entry per CDR3 protein. The sample yields some 1.6 million distinct CDR3 sequences, almost 35% seen once. CDR3 length equals 14 residues. V lost 3 bases to trimming and J lost 0 bases, with 7 bases between them. Turning to this clonotype: Its antigen is not identified.

Material: blood. This TCR was recovered from a woman in her twenties or thirties in good health. This rearrangement joins TRBV12-3 or TRBV12-4 to TRBJ2-3; no clear D gene. DNA of the CDR3: TGTGCCAGCAGTTTTGTGGCTAGCACAGATACGCAGTATTTT. The encoded protein is CASSFVASTDTQYF.